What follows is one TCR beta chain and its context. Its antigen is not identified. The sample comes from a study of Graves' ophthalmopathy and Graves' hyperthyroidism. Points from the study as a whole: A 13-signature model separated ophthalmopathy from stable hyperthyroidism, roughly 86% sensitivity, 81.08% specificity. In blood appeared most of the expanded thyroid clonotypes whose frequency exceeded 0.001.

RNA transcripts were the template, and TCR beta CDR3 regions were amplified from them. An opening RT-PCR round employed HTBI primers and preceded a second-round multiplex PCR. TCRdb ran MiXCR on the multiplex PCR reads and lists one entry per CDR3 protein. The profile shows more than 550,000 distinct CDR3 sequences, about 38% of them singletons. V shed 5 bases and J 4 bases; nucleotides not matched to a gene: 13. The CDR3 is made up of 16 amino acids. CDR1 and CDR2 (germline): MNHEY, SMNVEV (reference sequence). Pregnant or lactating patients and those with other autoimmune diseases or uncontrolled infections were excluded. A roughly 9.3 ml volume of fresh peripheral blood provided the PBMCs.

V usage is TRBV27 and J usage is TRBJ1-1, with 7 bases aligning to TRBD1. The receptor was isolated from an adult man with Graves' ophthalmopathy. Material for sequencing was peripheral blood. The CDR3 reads CASSPHTDRAGTEAFF. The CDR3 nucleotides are TGTGCCAGCAGTCCACATACTGACAGGGCGGGCACTGAAGCTTTCTTT.